The sequence of this TCR beta chain was determined in a study of cytomegalovirus exposure and HLA in healthy donors. The CDR3 runs to 15 residues. The V gene's germline CDR1 is SGHAT and CDR2 FQNNGV. The germline V and J ends were trimmed by 5 bases and 1 base, with 14 bases remaining between them. PCR employed 60 Vbeta and 13 Jbeta primers. Sequencing used immunoSEQ multiplex PCR; TCRdb keeps in-frame clones, though not all of them. The table lists about 220,000 clones, roughly 88% of them singletons. The chain employs TRBV11-2 and TRBJ1-1; TRBD1 might be the D (6 bases). The sequenced material came from PBMCs. This sequence originates from a boy between 2 and 10 years old in good health and CMV-seronegative. The CDR3 here is CASSLLDSENTEAFF. CDR3 in DNA: TGTGCCAGCAGCCTACTGGACAGCGAGAACACTGAAGCTTTCTTT.